These 23 T cell receptor beta chains share one sample of origin, sequenced in a study of cytomegalovirus exposure and HLA in healthy donors. 60 Vbeta and 13 Jbeta primers were used in PCR. The table came from immunoSEQ multiplex PCR; TCRdb's copy has only in-frame clones and leaves some out. Among about 240,000 clones listed, about 80% were seen once. Material: PBMCs. The receptors shown here come from a woman aged 60-70 years in good health and CMV-seropositive.

The V call is TRBV4-1, the J call TRBJ1-2, with D possibly being TRBD1 (6 bases). Germline V CDR1 and CDR2: MGHRA, YSYEKL. The CDR3 loop spans 14 amino acids. With 4 bases removed from V and 5 bases from J, the gap between germline ends came to 14 bases. The CDR3 protein is CASSPAGAAYGYTF. CDR3 coding DNA: TGCGCCAGCAGCCCGGCAGGGGCAGCGTATGGCTACACCTTC.

This clone was detected only a few times. The V gene is TRBV6-1, the J gene TRBJ2-2, with D unclear. CDR3 length equals 14 residues. Germline CDR1 and CDR2: MNHNS and SASEGT. V was trimmed by 0 bases and J by 4 bases, leaving 6 bases between them. This CDR3 is CASSEARLTGELFF. CDR3 nucleotide sequence: TGTGCCAGCAGTGAAGCGAGGCTCACCGGGGAGCTGTTTTTT.

The CDR3 DNA is TGTGCCACCAGCAGAGATGGGCCTTACGAGCAGTACTTC. Translation gives CATSRDGPYEQYF. This chain uses TRBV15 with TRBJ2-7; D ambiguous. V lost 0 bases, J lost 4 bases, and 7 bases lay in between. Germline V gene sequence: CDR1 LNHNV, CDR2 YYDKDF (reference sequence). The CDR3 has 13 residues.

The rearrangement joins TRBV7-8 to TRBJ2-1; D gene ambiguous. From germline, CDR1 is SGHVS and CDR2 FQNEAQ. The CDR3 sequence is 13 residues long. Deletions cut 5 bases from V and 4 bases from J, with 9 bases between. CDR3 residues: CASSGLTYNEQFF. The DNA of the CDR3 is TGTGCCAGCAGCGGGCTTACATACAATGAGCAGTTCTTC. Together with reference TRBV7-8 and TRBJ2-1, the CDR3 gives the full variable domain: GAGVSQSPRYKVAKRGQDVALRCDPISGHVSLFWYQQALGQGPEFLTYFQNEAQLDKSGLPSDRFFAERPEGSVSTLKIQRTQQEDSAVYLCASSGLTYNEQFFGPGTRLTVL.

The chain joins TRBV5-1 to TRBJ2-5, with TRBD2 as a possible D gene (7 bases). The CDR3 spans 13 residues. The V end was cut by 4 bases, the J end by 5 bases, with 12 bases between. CDR1 and CDR2 (germline): SGHRS, YFSETQ. This CDR3 is CASSERGGETQYF. The CDR3 coding sequence is TGCGCCAGCAGCGAAAGGGGGGGTGAGACCCAGTACTTC.

V is TRBV6-1 and J is TRBJ1-5; D may be TRBD1 (5 bases). This CDR3 has 14 amino acids. The germline V gene has CDR1 MNHNS and CDR2 SASEGT. Trimming pared 5 bases from V and 7 bases from J, leaving 15 bases between. CDR3 DNA: TGTGCCAGCAGTCGGGCAGGGTTTGGCCAGCCCCAGCATTTT. Translating gives CASSRAGFGQPQHF.

V is TRBV25-1 and J is TRBJ2-1, with D unresolved. The CDR3 runs 11 residues. Trimming left V 4 bases short and J 9 bases short, with 7 bases between. In germline, CDR1 is MGHDK, CDR2 SYGVNS. Here the CDR3 reads CASSGGGEQFF. In nucleotides, the CDR3 is TGTGCCAGCAGTGGAGGCGGTGAGCAGTTCTTC.

With regard to this clone: Other nucleotide sequences from this sample produce the same CDR3. The genes are TRBV7-9 and TRBJ2-6; D is perhaps TRBD2 (5 bases). Germline lookup yields CDR1 SEHNR and CDR2 FQNEAQ (reference sequence). V was cut by 5 bases and J by 1 base, with 6 bases left in between. CDR3 length: 14 amino acids. The CDR3 region is CASSRGSGANVLTF. The CDR3 region has the DNA TGTGCCAGCAGCCGGGGATCTGGGGCCAACGTCCTGACTTTC.

The chain combines TRBV19 with TRBJ1-5, with no clear D. The CDR3 has 14 amino acids. Germline loops: CDR1 LNHDA, CDR2 SQIVND (reference sequence). V was clipped by 1 base and J by 4 bases, with 8 bases between them. CDR3 DNA sequence: TGTGCCAGTAGTATAGCACAGTATAATCAGCCCCAGCATTTT. This gives the protein CASSIAQYNQPQHF.

This clone was observed once. The rearrangement joins TRBV18 to TRBJ2-7, with 9 bases matching TRBD2. The ends lost 1 base at V and 4 bases at J; junction bases unmatched: 8. This CDR3 region has 16 residues. Looked up from germline, CDR1 is KGHSH and CDR2 is LQKENI. Here the CDR3 DNA reads TGTGCCAGCTCACCACTAGCGGGAGAAAAAGTGTACGAGCAGTACTTC. Encoded protein: CASSPLAGEKVYEQYF.

This clone was seen just once. This sample includes further DNA sequences coding for the same CDR3. CDR3 sequence: CASSPGQPYEQYF. DNA for the CDR3: TGTGCCAGCTCACCAGGCCAACCCTACGAGCAGTACTTC. The rearrangement uses TRBV18 and TRBJ2-7, with unresolved D. Germline V gives CDR1 KGHSH, CDR2 LQKENI. The V end was cut by 2 bases, the J end by 2 bases, with 7 bases between. CDR3 length equals 13 residues.

The rearrangement joins TRBV28 to TRBJ1-4; 7 nucleotides agree with TRBD1. The trim removed 4 bases at V and 8 bases at J, leaving 13 bases unmatched. This CDR3 is 16 amino acids long. The germline V gene has CDR1 MDHEN and CDR2 SYDVKM. The CDR3 DNA follows: TGTGCCAGCAGTTCCTCCGACAGGGCGGGTTTGGAAAAACTGTTTTTT. This sequence encodes CASSSSDRAGLEKLFF.

J is TRBJ2-2 and V is TRBV5-1; maybe TRBD1 (5 bases). This CDR3 contains 15 residues. V was clipped by 4 bases and J by 3 bases, with 13 bases between them. Germline assignment: CDR1 SGHRS and CDR2 YFSETQ. CDR3 residues: CASSTGPTDTGELFF. Here the CDR3 DNA reads TGCGCCAGCAGCACAGGACCCACCGACACCGGGGAGCTGTTTTTT.

J is TRBJ2-7 and V is TRBV29-1; a weak D match, TRBD2 (6 bases). This CDR3 is 13 amino acids long. Germline CDR1 SQVTM, CDR2 ANQGSEA. V gave up 4 bases and J gave up 6 bases, with 16 bases separating them. The CDR3 reads CSVGGLLAVEQYF. The CDR3 DNA reads TGCAGCGTTGGGGGTTTACTAGCTGTCGAGCAGTACTTC.

The genes are TRBV7-9 and TRBJ2-1; 8 positions agree with TRBD2. Germline V gene lookup returns CDR1 SEHNR and CDR2 FQNEAQ (reference sequence). The CDR3 has 14 amino acids. The junction had 14 bases not matched to a gene; V was cut back by 4 bases and J by 15 bases. The CDR3 here is CASSSSSSGPQGFF. The CDR3 DNA reads as TGTGCCAGCAGCTCATCGTCTAGCGGGCCCCAAGGGTTCTTC.

The chain recombines TRBV10-2 with TRBJ2-7, with 7 bases identical to TRBD1. The CDR3 runs to 13 residues. The germline V gene encodes CDR1 WSHSY and CDR2 SAAADI. J gave up 2 bases and V 9 bases, and 7 bases lay outside the gene matches. The CDR3 DNA sequence: TGCGCCAGTACCGGGACAGATACCTACGAGCAGTACTTC. Amino acid sequence: CASTGTDTYEQYF.

The chain couples TRBV19 to TRBJ1-2, with TRBD1 as a possible D gene (6 bases). The CDR3 length is 13 residues. V was shortened by 6 bases and J by 9 bases, with 17 bases between the two germline ends. CDR1 LNHDA and CDR2 SQIVND come from the germline V gene (reference sequence). In DNA, the CDR3 is TGTGCCAGTAGGTCCCGGGGGGCCCGACGCTACACCTTC. Translating it yields CASRSRGARRYTF.

The chain has TRBV27 and TRBJ1-2, with D unclear. Germline CDR1 reads MNHEY; CDR2 reads SMNVEV (reference sequence). This CDR3 contains 13 residues. The germline V and J ends were trimmed by 4 bases and 5 bases, with 11 bases remaining between them. The CDR3 is CASSSWAAYGYTF. The CDR3 nucleotides are TGTGCCAGCAGTTCATGGGCAGCTTATGGCTACACCTTC.

The rearrangement links TRBV7-9 to TRBJ2-3, with 9 positions matching TRBD2. The ends lost 5 bases at V and 6 bases at J; junction bases unmatched: 9. In germline, CDR1 is SEHNR, CDR2 FQNEAQ (reference sequence). The CDR3 runs to 15 residues. The DNA for the CDR3 is TGTGCCAGCAGCGCCGTGGCGGGAGGGCCGGATACGCAGTATTTT. It codes for CASSAVAGGPDTQYF.

The chain links TRBV4-1 to TRBJ2-4, with D unclear. CDR1 and CDR2 from the germline V gene are MGHRA and YSYEKL. The CDR3 is made up of 13 amino acids. V was shortened by 1 base and J by 7 bases, with 8 bases between the two germline ends. The CDR3 is CASSQVVENIQYF. For the CDR3, the DNA is TGCGCCAGCAGCCAAGTGGTGGAGAACATTCAGTACTTC.

V and J are TRBV7-3 and TRBJ2-1; 7 bases align to TRBD2. With V trimmed by 1 base and J by 2 bases, 2 bases remained unmatched. Germline values: CDR1 SGHTA, CDR2 FQGTGA. CDR3 size: 15 residues. CDR3 nucleotides: TGTGCCAGCAGCTTAAGGGAGGGGACCTACAATGAGCAGTTCTTC. This gives the protein CASSLREGTYNEQFF.

This sequence joins TRBV28 and TRBJ2-7; perhaps TRBD2 as D (6 bases). This CDR3 is 16 amino acids long. From germline, CDR1 is MDHEN and CDR2 SYDVKM. The V gene lost 5 bases and the J gene lost 0 bases, with 17 bases spanning the gap. The CDR3 DNA reads as TGTGCCAGCAGTCCACCGGTGGGCGGGGCCTCCTACGAGCAGTACTTC. This translates into CASSPPVGGASYEQYF.

The genes are TRBV2 and TRBJ2-1, with 8 bases lining up with TRBD2. CDR1 and CDR2 from the germline V gene are SNHLY and FYNNEI. This CDR3 is built from 15 residues. V lost 3 bases to trimming and J lost 10 bases; unmatched junction nucleotides: 11. The CDR3: CASSDPGTSRKEQFF. As DNA, the CDR3 is TGTGCCAGCAGTGACCCCGGGACTAGTCGTAAGGAGCAGTTCTTC.